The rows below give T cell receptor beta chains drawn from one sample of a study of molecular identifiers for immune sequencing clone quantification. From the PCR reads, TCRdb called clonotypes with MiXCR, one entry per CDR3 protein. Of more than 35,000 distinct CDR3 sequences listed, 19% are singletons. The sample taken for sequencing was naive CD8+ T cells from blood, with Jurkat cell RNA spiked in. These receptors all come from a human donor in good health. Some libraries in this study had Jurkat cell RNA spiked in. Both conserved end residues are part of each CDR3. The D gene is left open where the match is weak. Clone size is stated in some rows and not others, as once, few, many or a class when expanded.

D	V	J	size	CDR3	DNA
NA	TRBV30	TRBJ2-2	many	CAWSFGATGELFF	TGTGCCTGGAGTTTCGGGGCTACCGGGGAGCTGTTTTTT
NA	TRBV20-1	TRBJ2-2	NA	CSARSDGAPTNTGELFF	TGCAGTGCTAGATCAGATGGGGCACCTACGAACACCGGGGAGCTGTTTTTT
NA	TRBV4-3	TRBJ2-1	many	CASSQDSGNYNEQFF	TGCGCCAGCAGCCAAGATTCGGGCAATTACAATGAGCAGTTCTTC
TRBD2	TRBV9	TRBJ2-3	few	CASSVGVSGGAGDTQYF	TGTGCCAGCAGCGTAGGGGTTAGCGGGGGGGCTGGAGATACGCAGTATTTT
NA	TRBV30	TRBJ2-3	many	CAWSVKVAASTDTQYF	TGTGCCTGGAGTGTTAAGGTAGCAGCTAGCACAGATACGCAGTATTTT
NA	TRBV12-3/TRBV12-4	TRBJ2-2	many	CASSFVGNGYTGELFF	TGTGCCAGCAGTTTTGTGGGAAACGGGTACACCGGGGAGCTGTTTTTT
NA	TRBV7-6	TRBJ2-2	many	CASSLEWGQGRAGELFF	TGTGCCAGCAGCTTAGAGTGGGGGCAGGGAAGGGCCGGGGAGCTGTTTTTT
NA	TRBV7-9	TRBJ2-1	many	CASSSATRDTSYNEQFF	TGTGCCAGCAGTTCAGCGACGAGGGACACCTCCTACAATGAGCAGTTCTTC
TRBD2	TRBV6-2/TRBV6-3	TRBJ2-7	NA	CASSYSRVAGDEQYF	TGTGCCAGCAGTTACTCGAGGGTAGCGGGAGACGAGCAGTACTTC
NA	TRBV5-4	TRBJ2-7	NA	CASSFGPPYEQYF	TGTGCCAGCAGCTTCGGACCCCCCTACGAGCAGTACTTC
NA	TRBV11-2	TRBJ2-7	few	CASSLGGVDSSYEQYF	TGTGCCAGCAGCTTAGGGGGAGTGGACAGCTCCTACGAGCAGTACTTC
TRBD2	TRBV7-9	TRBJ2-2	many	CASSHPTSGVNTGELFF	TGTGCCAGCAGCCACCCGACTAGCGGGGTGAACACCGGGGAGCTGTTTTTT
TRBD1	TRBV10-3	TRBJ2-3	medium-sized	CAISESRGPEDTQYF	TGTGCCATCAGTGAGTCGAGGGGGCCAGAAGATACGCAGTATTTT
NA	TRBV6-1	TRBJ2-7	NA	CASSDSSASVYEQYF	TGTGCCAGCAGTGATTCTAGTGCGTCTGTCTACGAGCAGTACTTC
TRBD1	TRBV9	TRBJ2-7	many	CASSVGQGFVYEQYF	TGTGCCAGCAGCGTGGGACAGGGCTTCGTGTACGAGCAGTACTTC
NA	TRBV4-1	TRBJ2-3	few	CASSQDGVTDTQYF	TGCGCCAGCAGCCAAGATGGGGTCACAGATACGCAGTATTTT